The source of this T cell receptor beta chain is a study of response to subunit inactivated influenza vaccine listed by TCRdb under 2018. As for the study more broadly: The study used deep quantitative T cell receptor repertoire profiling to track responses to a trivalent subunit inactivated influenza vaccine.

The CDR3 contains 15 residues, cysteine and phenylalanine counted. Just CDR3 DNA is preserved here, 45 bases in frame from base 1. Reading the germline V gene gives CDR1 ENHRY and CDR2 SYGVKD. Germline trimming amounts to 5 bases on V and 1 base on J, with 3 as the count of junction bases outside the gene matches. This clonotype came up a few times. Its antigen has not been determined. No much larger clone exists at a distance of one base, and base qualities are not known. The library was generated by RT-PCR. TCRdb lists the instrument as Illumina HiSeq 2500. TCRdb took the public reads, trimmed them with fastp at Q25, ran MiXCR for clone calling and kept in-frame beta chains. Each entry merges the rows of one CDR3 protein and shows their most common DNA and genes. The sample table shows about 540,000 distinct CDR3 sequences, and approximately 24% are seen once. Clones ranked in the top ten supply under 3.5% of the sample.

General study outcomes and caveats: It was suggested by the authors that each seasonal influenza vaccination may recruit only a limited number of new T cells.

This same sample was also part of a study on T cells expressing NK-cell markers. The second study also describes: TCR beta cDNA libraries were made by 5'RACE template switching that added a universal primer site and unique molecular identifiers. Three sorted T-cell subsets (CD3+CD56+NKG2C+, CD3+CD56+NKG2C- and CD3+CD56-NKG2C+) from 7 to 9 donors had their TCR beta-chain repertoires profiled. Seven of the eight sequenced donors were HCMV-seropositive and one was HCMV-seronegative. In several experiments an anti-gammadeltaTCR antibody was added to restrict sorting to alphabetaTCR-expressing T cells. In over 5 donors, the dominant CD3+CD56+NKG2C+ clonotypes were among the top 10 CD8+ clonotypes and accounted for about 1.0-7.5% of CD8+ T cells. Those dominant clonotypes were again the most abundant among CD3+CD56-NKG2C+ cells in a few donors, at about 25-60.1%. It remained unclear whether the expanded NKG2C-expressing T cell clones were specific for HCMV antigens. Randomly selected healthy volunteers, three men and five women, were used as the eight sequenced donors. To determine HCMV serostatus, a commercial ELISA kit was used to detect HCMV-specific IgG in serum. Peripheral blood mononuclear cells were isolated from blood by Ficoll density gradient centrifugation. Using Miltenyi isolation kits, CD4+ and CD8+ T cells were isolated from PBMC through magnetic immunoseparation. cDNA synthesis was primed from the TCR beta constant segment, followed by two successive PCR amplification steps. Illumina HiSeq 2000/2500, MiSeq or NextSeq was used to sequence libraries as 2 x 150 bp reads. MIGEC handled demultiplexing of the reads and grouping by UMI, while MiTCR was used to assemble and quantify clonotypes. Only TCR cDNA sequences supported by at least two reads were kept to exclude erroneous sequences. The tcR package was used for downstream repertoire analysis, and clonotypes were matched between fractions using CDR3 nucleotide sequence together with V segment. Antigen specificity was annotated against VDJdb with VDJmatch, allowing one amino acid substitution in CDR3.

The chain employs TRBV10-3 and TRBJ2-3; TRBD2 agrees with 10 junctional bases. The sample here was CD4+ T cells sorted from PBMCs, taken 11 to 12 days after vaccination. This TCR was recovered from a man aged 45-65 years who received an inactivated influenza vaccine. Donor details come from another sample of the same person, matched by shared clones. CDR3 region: CAISTTSGGTDTQYF. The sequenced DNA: TGTGCCATCAGTACCACTAGCGGGGGCACAGATACGCAGTATTTT.